This TCR beta chain was sequenced during a study of blood T cell repertoires in COVID-19. In the study overall: From the United States, Italy and Spain came samples of acute and convalescent COVID-19. PBMCs, B-cell-depleted T cells, or T cells were the source of the cDNA or gDNA that made up the material.

In the original processing: From reference gene primer amplification, estimates of nucleated cell counts were derived. Generated by immunoSEQ multiplex PCR, the TCRdb table keeps only in-frame clones and is missing some. The V and J calls and clone size come from that table; D and trimming were worked out from the DNA. The repertoire holds roughly 200,000 clones, with around 80% as singletons. Seattle patients were enrolled while actively infected and followed longitudinally. Trimming took off 5 bases at V and 3 bases at J, with 7 bases between the two ends. The germline gives CDR1 LNHDA, CDR2 SQIVND (reference sequence). There are 13 residues in the CDR3.

The source of this sequence is a woman aged 40 to 50 with COVID-19, enrolled during active disease. V and J are TRBV19 and TRBJ2-2, with unresolved D. Sequencing was performed on peripheral blood. CDR3 sequence reads: CASSLGYTGELFF. CDR3 in DNA: TGTGCCAGTAGTCTCGGGTACACCGGGGAGCTGTTTTTT.